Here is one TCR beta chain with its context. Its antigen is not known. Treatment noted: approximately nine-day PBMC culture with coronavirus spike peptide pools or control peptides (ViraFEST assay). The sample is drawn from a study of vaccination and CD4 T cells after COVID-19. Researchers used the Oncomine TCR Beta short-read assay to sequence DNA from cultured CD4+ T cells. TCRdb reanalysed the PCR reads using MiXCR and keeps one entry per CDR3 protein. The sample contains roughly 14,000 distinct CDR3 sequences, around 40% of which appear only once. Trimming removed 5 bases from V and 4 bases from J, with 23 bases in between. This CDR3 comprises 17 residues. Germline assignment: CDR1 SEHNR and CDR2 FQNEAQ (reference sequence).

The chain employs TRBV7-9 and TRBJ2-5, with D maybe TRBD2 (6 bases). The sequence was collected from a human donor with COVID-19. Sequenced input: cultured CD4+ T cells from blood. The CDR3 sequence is CASSPLGSRGGGETQYF. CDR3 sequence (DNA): TGTGCCAGCAGCCCCCTCGGTTCGAGGGGAGGCGGAGAGACCCAGTACTTC. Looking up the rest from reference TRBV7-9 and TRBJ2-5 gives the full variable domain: DTGVSQNPRHKITKRGQNVTFRCDPISEHNRLYWYRQTLGQGPEFLTYFQNEAQLEKSRLLSDRFSAERPKGSFSTLEIQRTEQGDSAMYLCASSPLGSRGGGETQYFGPGTRLLVL.